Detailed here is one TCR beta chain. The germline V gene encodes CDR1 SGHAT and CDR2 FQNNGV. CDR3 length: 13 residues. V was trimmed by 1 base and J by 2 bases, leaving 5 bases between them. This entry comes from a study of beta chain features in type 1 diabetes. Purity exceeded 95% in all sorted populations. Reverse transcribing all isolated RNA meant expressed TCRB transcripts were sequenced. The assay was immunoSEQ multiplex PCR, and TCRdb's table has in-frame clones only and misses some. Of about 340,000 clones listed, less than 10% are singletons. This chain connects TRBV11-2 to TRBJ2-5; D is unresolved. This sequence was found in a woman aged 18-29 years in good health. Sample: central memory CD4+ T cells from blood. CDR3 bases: TGTGCCAGCAGCTTAGTTAAACAAGAGACCCAGTACTTC. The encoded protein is CASSLVKQETQYF.